There are many counts of the clone carrying this TCR beta chain. Its antigen is not identified. The CDR3 is made up of 17 amino acids. Trimming removed 1 base at V and 1 base at J, with 17 bases between. The germline V gene has CDR1 SGHTA and CDR2 FQGNSA. The data belong to a study of T-cell reconstitution after alpha-beta-depleted transplantation in children. Regarding the study as a whole: For some patients, TCRbeta diversity was high at day 60 because of recipient T cells and thymic progenitors that survived. Where alpha-beta T cells came from about two months after transplant was reportedly several hundred expanded graft clones. T-cell numbers and diversity one year post-transplant derived largely from freshly generated T cells.

A TCRbeta library incorporating unique molecular identifiers was prepared. TCRdb itself ran the PCR reads through MiXCR, one entry per CDR3 protein. Here the sample spans about 200,000 distinct CDR3 sequences, about 6.6% being singletons. The source was PBMCs, collected before TCRalphabeta/CD19-depleted stem cell transplant. The gene calls are TRBV7-2 and TRBJ2-7; D possibly corresponds to TRBD2 (8 bases). The sequence was collected from a boy younger than 10 with acute lymphoblastic leukemia, due to receive a stem cell transplant. The CDR3 reads CASSLVGRGRLSYEQYF. The CDR3, as DNA: TGTGCCAGCAGCTTAGTCGGGAGGGGGCGATTGTCCTACGAGCAGTACTTC.